This TCR beta chain was recovered during a study of cytomegalovirus exposure and HLA in healthy donors (dated by TCRdb to 2017 to 2019). With regard to the full study: In an earlier analysis of around 540 of the donors, about 260 Gb of sequence data and 95 million to 130 million unique TCR beta sequences from about 190 million T cells were reported. Roughly 300 gigabases of sequencing data and tens of millions of unique TCR sequences were included in an early release covering roughly 700 HLA-typed donors. Of the roughly 410 genotyped donors, less than 90% were placed in the genetic ancestry cluster associated with self-reported Caucasian donors. The study was designed to test whether signatures of past pathogen exposure could be identified by cataloging public T cell receptors. Using immunosequencing, the study profiled T cell repertoires from 666 subjects and related those repertoires to cytomegalovirus serostatus. A separate validation cohort of about 110 different subjects was used in addition to the roughly 700-subject first cohort. To predict cytomegalovirus infection status, the study combined high-throughput TCR immunosequencing, statistical association of individual TCRs with disease status, and machine learning. In a later analysis, previously published TCR beta repertoires from fewer than 750 donors were re-analyzed and high-resolution HLA genotyping was added so that TCR occurrence patterns could be studied. In the later analysis, no new phenotypic data were used to find candidate immune exposures; instead, reliance was placed on TCR beta sequences and their occurrence across donors. To decide whether each TCR beta V gene segment behaved as functional or pseudogenic, an earlier analysis of approximately 590 of the donors relied on high-throughput TCR beta sequencing. Alongside the repertoire data, information on donor age, sex, ethnicity and CMV serostatus was compiled. A later genetic analysis took genome-wide SNP genotypes for about three fifths of the roughly 670 donors and used that subset as a discovery cohort. Every repertoire in the discovery cohort had been generated on one and the same sequencing platform. HLA typing included class I and class II loci at four-digit resolution. Typing coverage varied by locus: roughly 629-630 donors for A, B, C, DRB1 and DQB1; around 560 for DQA1; over 600 for DPA1; under 490 for DPB1. Roughly 5 DR-DQ haplotypes were treated as single units for association and clustering because of strong linkage in the cohort. On average, around 230,000 unique TCR beta nucleotide sequences were sequenced per donor among several hundred genotyped donors of the cohort, with approximately 18% of those sequences being non-productive. Broad study findings and their caveats: In a later genetic analysis, a missense DCLRE1C variant was associated with V-gene and J-gene trimming of TCR beta chains, and the association was replicated in an independent cohort. The authors suggested that the approach could potentially be generalized to other disease states and immunological phenotypes. The cohort was sequenced for TCR beta chains only, and without alpha or paired-chain data the features that could be detected were limited. Compared with equally common non-associated chains, HLA-associated TCR beta chains in a later analysis were more clonally expanded and had lower generation probabilities. Because counts were too low, around 17 rarely observed V segments, including chromosome 9 orphons, were left out of the earlier analysis of some 600 of the donors. Linkage disequilibrium might explain the correlated functional status among segregating V segments, but an unknown experimental factor could not be excluded. The classifier was reported to diagnose cytomegalovirus status with high specificity and sensitivity in both the original and validation cohorts. According to a later analysis, most CMV-associated TCR beta chains appeared to be HLA-restricted, and the HLA associations seemed to be driven largely by CMV exposure. A total of 164 TCR beta chains were listed by the study as associated with cytomegalovirus. At a false discovery rate of 0.05, a later analysis linked under 20,000 TCR beta sequences to specific HLA alleles. Presence/absence analyses assumed roughly uniform sequencing depth across donors, an assumption that may not hold. The sequencing pipeline was judged likely to have produced a cluster of highly shared sequence variants as a technical artifact. The only immune exposure information available for the cohort was CMV serostatus. Because some donors lacked HLA typing at each locus, the association tests relied only on the typed subset. A further reported finding was that TCR beta sequences accurately predicted the HLA-A and HLA-B alleles for most subjects in the first cohort. When HLA alleles, especially DR and DQ, strongly co-occurred, attributing TCR associations to individual alleles was difficult. An earlier analysis of around 540 of the donors showed that most TCR beta V segments appeared in productive rearrangements either about 87% or about 30% of the time, which broadly matched IMGT annotations. Across donors, most TCR sequences were observed very rarely, whereas some public TCRs were present in many individuals. A later analysis reported that several top co-occurrence clusters appeared linked to parvovirus B19, influenza, CMV and Epstein-Barr virus. In vitro tests confirmed that three of the cytomegalovirus-associated TCR beta chains recognize cytomegalovirus antigens. The 87-base-pair reads could not distinguish some IMGT-functional V segments, including TRBV6-2 and TRBV6-3, so those segments were excluded. Compared with the roughly 670-donor mean, donors in an Asian-associated ancestry cluster had fewer N-insertions in productive TCRs, according to a later genetic analysis. A later analysis found that TCR association rates varied across HLA loci, with DRB1 alleles showing the most associated TCRs and HLA-C alleles the fewest.

In total, 630 or so healthy bone marrow donors made up the cohort. At the time of sampling, all cohort members were nominally healthy, though unrecorded immune exposures were likely present. The donor was CMV seropositive and belonged to the group of a few hundred seropositive cohort members. A peripheral blood sample was provided by each donor, and peripheral blood mononuclear cells were used for TCR beta sequencing. Genomic DNA was extracted from the blood cell samples with the Qiagen DNeasy Blood Extraction Kit. Libraries came from the immunoSEQ multiplex PCR assay. For the multiplex PCR, a mixture combining 60 forward primers for TCR Vbeta segments and 13 reverse primers for TCR Jbeta segments was used. Amplification of the CDR3 region of rearranged TCR beta genes was performed with a multiplex PCR assay on genomic DNA. Amplified TCR beta libraries were sequenced as 87-base-pair reads on the Illumina HiSeq System. As for the original processing: In a later analysis, roughly 80 million unique TCR beta chains were counted across the 650 to 700 repertoires, and roughly 10 million of these chains were shared by at least two donors. Raw reads were error-corrected and collapsed into unique sequences by a nearest-neighbor algorithm in which closely related sequences were merged to remove PCR and sequencing errors. Alignment of CDR3 sequences to IMGT reference sequences was used to assign V, D and J gene segments. For a sequence to be retained, a match of at least six nucleotides was required to both a V gene segment and a J gene segment. Rearrangements were classified as productive when the CDR3 lacked stop codons and remained in frame with V and J, and all other rearrangements were classified as non-productive. Following IMGT convention, CDR3 was defined as the stretch from the second conserved V-encoded cysteine to the conserved J-encoded phenylalanine. In an earlier analysis of approximately 500 of the donors, sequences lacking an unambiguous match to a single V gene segment were excluded. An earlier analysis of about 600 of the donors called V segments functional above 56.7% productive rearrangements and segregating when the between-donor standard deviation exceeded 5%. To diagnose cytomegalovirus status from the catalog of TCR beta chain sequences, a statistical classification framework was built. A later analysis assigned V and J genes by comparing TCR nucleotide sequences with IMGT/GENE-DB human TR gene sequences. The TCRdist pipeline was used in a later analysis to assign CDR3 sequences and most-parsimonious VDJ recombination scenarios. In a later analysis, each TCR beta chain was defined by its CDR3 amino acid sequence together with its V-gene family, and reads without a unique V-gene family were excluded. In a later analysis, 450 to 600 highly shared, low-generation-probability nucleotide sequences were removed to address suspected cross-contamination and a sequencing artifact. A later analysis calculated a clonal expansion index for each public chain from normalized within-repertoire ranks of inferred template counts. Generation probabilities in a later analysis came from a VDJ recombination model fitted to out-of-frame rearrangements, and those results were checked against IGoR. In a later analysis, TCR-TCR, TCR-HLA and TCR-CMV co-occurrence was scored with hypergeometric tests, and a repertoire-size bias correction was applied to TCR pairs. To estimate false discovery rates, a later analysis permuted the HLA or CMV assignments 20 times. In a later analysis, co-occurring TCRs were grouped using DBSCAN, and TCRdist sequence similarity was added for clustering within HLA-allele-positive subsets. Repertoires with fewer than 30,000 or more than 120,000 public chains were left out of co-occurrence clustering, as were five repertoires with anomalous nucleotide sharing. TCRdb mirrors the immuneACCESS table, restricted to in-frame sequences. Some clones are absent from its copies; in checked studies, under half trace to an unresolved V gene, and the reason for the others is unknown. The V and J calls and the clone size are those of that table, but D and trimming were determined from the DNA. The sample table contains 200,000 to 250,000 clones; only one count was recorded for over 70% of them. Less than 3% of the sample is held by the ten biggest clonotypes.

Regarding this clone: Its antigen specificity is not known. No clone much larger than this one lies a single base away; base qualities are absent.

Including cysteine and phenylalanine, the CDR3 has 15 amino acids. Only the CDR3 region is kept as DNA, spanning 45 bases read in frame from base 1. The germline V gene (reference sequence) gives CDR1 as LNHDA and CDR2 as SQIVND. The junction carries 6 bases between V and J, which are trimmed by 3 bases and 0 bases respectively. This receptor was taken from a woman aged 55-70 years in good health and CMV-seropositive. The V gene is TRBV19 and the J gene is TRBJ2-6; no confident D gene assignment can be made. Specimen: PBMCs. CDR3 protein: CASSIYYSGANVLTF. In nucleotide form, the sequence is TGTGCCAGTAGTATCTATTACTCTGGGGCCAACGTCCTGACTTTC.